This is a list of T cell receptor beta chains from one sample in a study of identical twins. TCRdb re-derived calls from the 5' RACE reads in MiXCR, one entry per CDR3 protein. There are about 220,000 distinct CDR3 sequences in the sample; approximately 7.3% occur only once, and approximately 5.4% lies in the top ten. The sample was also reused in another study, on yellow fever vaccine responses in identical twins.

Sample: CD8+ T cells sorted from blood. The receptor source for this set is a woman under 30 in good health. CDR3s include the opening cysteine and the closing phenylalanine or tryptophan. A D gene is named only where the DNA matches it firmly. Part of the rows lack a size; the others show once, few, many or a class for expanded clones.

length,V,size,J,D,DNA,CDR3
12,TRBV27,many,TRBJ2-1,NA,TGTGCCAGCAGCTTACTAGGGAATGAGCAGTTCTTC,CASSLLGNEQFF
15,TRBV2,NA,TRBJ2-3,TRBD2,TGTGCCAGCCGGGGGGGGCGGCTGAGCACAGATACGCAGTATTTT,CASRGGRLSTDTQYF
16,TRBV29-1,few,TRBJ2-6,NA,TGCAGCGTTGAAGATAGACAGGACTCTGGGGCCAACGTCCTGACTTTC,CSVEDRQDSGANVLTF
15,TRBV20-1,NA,TRBJ2-3,TRBD2,TGCAGTGCTAGAGATGGGGCGGGGGTTACAGATACGCAGTATTTT,CSARDGAGVTDTQYF
13,TRBV20-1,NA,TRBJ2-7,NA,TGCAGTGCTAGAGATCTGGGGGACTACGAGCAGTACTTC,CSARDLGDYEQYF
13,TRBV29-1,NA,TRBJ2-7,TRBD1,TGCAGCGTGCTGACAGGGGGTAACTACGAGCAGTACTTC,CSVLTGGNYEQYF
13,TRBV4-1,many,TRBJ2-3,NA,TGCGCCAGCAGCCCCCCCCGAACAGATACGCAGTATTTT,CASSPPRTDTQYF
13,TRBV25-1,few,TRBJ1-2,NA,TGTGCCAGCAGTCAGCAGGGCCACTATGGCTACACCTTC,CASSQQGHYGYTF
15,TRBV18,few,TRBJ2-4,NA,TGTGCCAGCTCACCCTACAGATTAGCCAAAAACATTCAGTACTTC,CASSPYRLAKNIQYF
17,TRBV5-6,once,TRBJ2-1,TRBD1,TGTGCCAGCAGCTTAACACCGGGACAGGACACCTACAATGAGCAGTTCTTC,CASSLTPGQDTYNEQFF
17,TRBV5-8,many,TRBJ2-1,NA,TGTGCCAGCAGCTTCACCTATGGTGGAGGGGCAATGGCTGAGCAGTTCTTC,CASSFTYGGGAMAEQFF
14,TRBV15,many,TRBJ2-1,NA,TGTGCCACCAGCAATAGCAGAGACTACAATGAGCAGTTCTTC,CATSNSRDYNEQFF
14,TRBV7-6,NA,TRBJ2-7,NA,TGTGCCAGCAGCTTAGGGACAGTCCCATCCGAGCAGTACTTC,CASSLGTVPSEQYF
13,TRBV2,many,TRBJ2-5,NA,TGTGCCAGCTTGGTGGCAGCGCAAGAGACCCAGTACTTC,CASLVAAQETQYF
13,TRBV24-1,few,TRBJ2-1,NA,TGTGCCACCGGTGAGGCGACCAACAATGAGCAGTTCTTC,CATGEATNNEQFF
15,TRBV5-1,many,TRBJ2-1,NA,TGCGCCAGCAGCCCCCAGAGAGGGGTTGACAATGAGCAGTTCTTC,CASSPQRGVDNEQFF
15,TRBV6-5,few,TRBJ2-7,NA,TGTGCCAGCAGTTACGGCGGGGCATCCTCCTACGAGCAGTACTTC,CASSYGGASSYEQYF
13,TRBV20-1,many,TRBJ2-1,TRBD2,TGCAGTGCTAGCGGGAGGTTATTTGAGGAGCAGTTCTTC,CSASGRLFEEQFF
11,TRBV27,NA,TRBJ2-1,NA,TGTGCCACCCTCCGATACAATGAGCAGTTCTTC,CATLRYNEQFF
11,TRBV2,many,TRBJ1-1,NA,TGTGCCAGCAAGGGGAACACTGAAGCTTTCTTT,CASKGNTEAFF
13,TRBV20-1,few,TRBJ2-7,NA,TGCAGTGCTAGACCTGGACTGGGGTGGGAGCAGTACTTC,CSARPGLGWEQYF
15,TRBV7-8,few,TRBJ2-6,NA,TGTGCCAGCAGCTTAGTGAGCTCTGGGGCCAACGTCCTGACTTTC,CASSLVSSGANVLTF
13,TRBV29-1,many,TRBJ1-2,NA,TGCAGCGTTGCGCAGGGTGACGAAGTTGGCTACACCTTC,CSVAQGDEVGYTF
14,TRBV24-1,few,TRBJ2-1,TRBD1,TGTGCCACACAGGGGCCTAGCTCCTACAATGAGCAGTTCTTC,CATQGPSSYNEQFF
13,TRBV7-6,NA,TRBJ2-3,NA,TGTGCCAGCAGCTGGACCAACACAGATACGCAGTATTTT,CASSWTNTDTQYF
16,TRBV20-1,few,TRBJ2-3,TRBD2,TGCAGTGCTAGAGAGGCCCGCCAGCGGGAGACATATACGCAGTATTTT,CSAREARQRETYTQYF